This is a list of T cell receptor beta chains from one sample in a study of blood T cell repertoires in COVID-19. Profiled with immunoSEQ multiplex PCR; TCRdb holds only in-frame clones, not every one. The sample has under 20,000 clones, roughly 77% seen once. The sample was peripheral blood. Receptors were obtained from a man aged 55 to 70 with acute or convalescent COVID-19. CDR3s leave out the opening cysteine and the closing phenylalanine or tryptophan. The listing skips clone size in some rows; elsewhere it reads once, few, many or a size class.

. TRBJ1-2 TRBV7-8 ASSLQGKIDYGYT
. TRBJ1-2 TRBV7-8 ASTKGQVYGYT
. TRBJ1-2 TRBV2 ASSEASLARGALIPLPYGYT
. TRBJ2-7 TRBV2 ASSEAGQRYEQY
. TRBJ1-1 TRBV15 ATSRGGGVGTEAF
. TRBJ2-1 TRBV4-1 ASSPQGLGSYNEQF
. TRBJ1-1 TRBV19 ASSLLPSTEAF
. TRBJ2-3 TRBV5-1 ASSPRLAGLRGTQY
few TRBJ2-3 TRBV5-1 ASSFPLAGGPADTQY
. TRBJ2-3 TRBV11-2 ASSLEDRNTQY
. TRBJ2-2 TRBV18 ASSPDMARNTGELF
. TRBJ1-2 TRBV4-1 ASSPSGPSYGYT
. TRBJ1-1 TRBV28 ASRGQSLEAF
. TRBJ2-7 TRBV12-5 ASGSPNLRTYLYEQY
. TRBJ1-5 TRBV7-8 ASSLARGPQPQH
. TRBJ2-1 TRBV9 ASSVNGDSYNEQF
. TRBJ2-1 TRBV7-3 ASSLTTGLEQF
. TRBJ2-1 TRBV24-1 ATSDSQERIRGLF
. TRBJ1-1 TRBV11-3 ASSSTGRVPF
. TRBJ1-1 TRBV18 ASSSNRGSTEAF
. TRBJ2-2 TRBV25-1 ASGGGTDYTGELF
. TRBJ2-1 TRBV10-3 AISDPGGLNEQF
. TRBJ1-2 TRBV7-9 ASSSTGGSNYGYT
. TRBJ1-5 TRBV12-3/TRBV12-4 ASSLREGQPQH
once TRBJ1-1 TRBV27 ASKVEAGHTEAF
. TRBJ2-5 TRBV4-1 ASSQDREETQY
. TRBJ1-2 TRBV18 ASSQGRRDYGYT
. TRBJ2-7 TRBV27 ASGRTGVLSYEQY
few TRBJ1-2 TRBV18 ASSPGQPFGYT
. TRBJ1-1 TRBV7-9 ASSALGVSTEAF
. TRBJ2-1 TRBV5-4 ASSFFLAGGLNEQF